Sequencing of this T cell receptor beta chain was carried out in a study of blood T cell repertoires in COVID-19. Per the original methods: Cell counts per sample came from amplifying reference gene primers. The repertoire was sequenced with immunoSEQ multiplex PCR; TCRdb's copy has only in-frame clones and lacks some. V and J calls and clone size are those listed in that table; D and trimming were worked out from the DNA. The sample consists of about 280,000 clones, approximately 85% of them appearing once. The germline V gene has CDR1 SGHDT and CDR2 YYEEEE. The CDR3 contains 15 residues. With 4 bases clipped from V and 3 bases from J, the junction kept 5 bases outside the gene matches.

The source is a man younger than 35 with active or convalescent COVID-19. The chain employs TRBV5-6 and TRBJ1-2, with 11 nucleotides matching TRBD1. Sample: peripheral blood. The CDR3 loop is CASSLRDRGYYGYTF. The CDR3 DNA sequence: TGTGCCAGCAGCCTACGGGACAGGGGGTACTATGGCTACACCTTC.